Here is one TCR beta chain with its context. This entry comes from a study of blood T cell repertoires in COVID-19. Across the whole study: The United States, Italy and Spain supplied acute and convalescent COVID-19 samples.

Germline CDR1 and CDR2: SGHNT and YYREEE (reference sequence). The CDR3 covers 14 residues. V dropped 3 bases and J dropped 8; count of bases not matched to a gene: 10. Profiling relied on immunoSEQ multiplex PCR, and the TCRdb table lists in-frame clones only, not all of them. Altogether under 140,000 clones are present, over 75% being singletons, with the ten largest covering roughly 16%. The chain employs TRBV5-4 and TRBJ1-1; 7 bases align to TRBD1. The TCR comes from an elderly woman with active or convalescent COVID-19. The sample consisted of peripheral blood. The CDR3 is CASSSSDRPREAFF. Written as DNA, the CDR3 is TGTGCCAGCAGCTCGTCGGACAGGCCTAGGGAAGCTTTCTTT.